This entry lists 32 T cell receptor beta chains sequenced from one sample in a study of OX40 agonist ivuxolimab in advanced cancers. This table comes from immunoSEQ multiplex PCR, and its TCRdb copy is limited to in-frame clones, with some not included. The sample lists 70,000 to 90,000 clones, approximately 91% occurring once. This sample comprised CD4+ or CD8+ T cells sorted from blood, obtained in a trial of the OX40 agonist ivuxolimab. The receptors were sampled from an adult with an advanced solid tumor such as melanoma, head and neck, liver or kidney cancer.

The chain carries TRBV28 and TRBJ2-5; 7 bases fit TRBD1. The DNA end is more similar to TRBJ2-7, so the J call may be wrong. In germline, CDR1 is MDHEN, CDR2 SYDVKM. This CDR3 has 13 residues. The CDR3 region is CAICDRAFYEQYF. The CDR3 region has the DNA TGTGCCATATGTGACAGGGCCTTCTACGAGCAGTACTTC.

The V gene is TRBV11-2, the J gene TRBJ2-3; TRBD2 agrees at 8 bases. Germline CDR1 is SGHAT and CDR2 is FQNNGV. The V and J ends lost 1 base and 2 bases, in that order; junction bases with no gene match: 2. The CDR3 length is 15 residues. The CDR3 region has the DNA TGTGCCAGCAGCTTAGTGCGGGAGGTCACAGATACGCAGTATTTT. It translates to CASSLVREVTDTQYF.

The chain combines TRBV19 with TRBJ2-5, with 7 bases that match TRBD2. CDR3 size: 15 residues. V gave up 2 bases and J gave up 5 bases; unmatched junction bases: 8. The V gene's germline CDR1 is LNHDA and CDR2 SQIVND (reference sequence). The CDR3 region is CASSILGGSKETQYF. DNA for the CDR3: TGTGCCAGTAGTATACTAGGCGGGAGCAAGGAGACCCAGTACTTC.

J is TRBJ1-1 and V is TRBV6-5; D remains ambiguous. Germline values: CDR1 MNHEY, CDR2 SVGAGI. This CDR3 contains 15 residues. The germline V and J ends were trimmed by 3 bases and 0 bases, with 11 bases remaining between them. Here the CDR3 reads CASSYLAAMNTEAFF. DNA of the CDR3: TGTGCCAGCAGTTATTTGGCCGCCATGAACACTGAAGCTTTCTTT.

This clone was counted at least ten times. V is TRBV7-3 and J is TRBJ1-3, with a weak D call TRBD1 (5 bases). The CDR3 runs 14 residues. Germline V gene sequence: CDR1 SGHTA, CDR2 FQGTGA. Trimming stripped 6 bases from V and 0 bases from J, with 9 bases between. The CDR3 protein is CASRTGDSGNTIYF. CDR3 nucleotide sequence: TGTGCCAGCAGAACGGGGGACTCTGGAAACACCATATATTTT.

This chain joins TRBV9 and TRBJ2-7; TRBD2 matches at 7 bases. After removal of 4 bases from V and 0 bases from J, the junction contained 4 bases not matched to a gene. The CDR3 totals 14 residues. CDR1 is SGDLS and CDR2 is YYNGEE in the germline V gene. CDR3: CASSPRGDSYEQYF. The CDR3 nucleotides are TGTGCCAGCAGCCCCCGGGGGGACTCCTACGAGCAGTACTTC.

The chain is built from TRBV6-1 and TRBJ2-3; TRBD1 matches 8 bases. With 2 bases clipped from V and 2 bases from J, the junction kept 6 bases outside the gene matches. Germline values: CDR1 MNHNS, CDR2 SASEGT. The CDR3 extends over 16 amino acids. For the CDR3, the DNA is TGTGCCAGCAGTGAAATCAGGGGACAGGTCACAGATACGCAGTATTTT. Its translation is CASSEIRGQVTDTQYF.

The chain carries TRBV7-2 and TRBJ2-7; 7 bases are a match to TRBD1. Per germline, CDR1 SGHTA and CDR2 FQGNSA. CDR3 length equals 13 residues. After removal of 4 bases from V and 3 bases from J, the junction contained 3 bases not matched to a gene. The CDR3 spells CASSWGQYYEQYF. The CDR3 nucleotides read TGTGCCAGCAGCTGGGGACAGTACTACGAGCAGTACTTC.

The chain is built from TRBV11-2 and TRBJ2-3, with 7 bases identical to TRBD1. The CDR3 consists of 15 residues. Unmatched junction bases numbered 5, after V lost 1 base and J lost 4 bases. Germline CDR1 is SGHAT and CDR2 is FQNNGV. As DNA, the CDR3 is TGTGCCAGCAGCTTAGCCGGGACAGCCGCAGATACGCAGTATTTT. Its protein product is CASSLAGTAADTQYF.

The rearrangement links TRBV28 to TRBJ2-7, with 10 bases fitting TRBD1. The CDR3 is made up of 13 amino acids. Germline values: CDR1 MDHEN, CDR2 SYDVKM. V lost 5 bases to trimming and J lost 11 bases; unmatched junction nucleotides: 9. In DNA form, the CDR3 reads TGTGCCAGCAGTGCGTATACCGGGACAGGGGAGTACTTC. Its protein is CASSAYTGTGEYF.

The chain links TRBV2 to TRBJ2-5; no clear D. The J call may be mistaken, given a closer DNA end match to TRBJ2-7. CDR3 size: 11 residues. Looked up from germline, CDR1 is SNHLY and CDR2 is FYNNEI. CDR3 amino acids: CASTQTGEQYF. CDR3 DNA: TGTGCCAGCACCCAAACGGGCGAGCAGTACTTC.

The chain has TRBV5-1 and TRBJ2-3; 9 bases align to TRBD1. The CDR3 runs to 17 residues. Germline V lookup: CDR1 SGHRS, CDR2 YFSETQ. Losses at the gene ends were 1 base for V and 6 bases for J; bases not matched to a gene: 12. The CDR3 here is CASSLSHAGQGVDTQYF. In DNA, the CDR3 is TGCGCCAGCAGCTTGTCTCACGCGGGACAGGGTGTCGATACGCAGTATTTT.

The rearrangement joins TRBV10-2 to TRBJ2-1, with D uncertain. The CDR3 runs 13 residues. V lost 6 bases and J lost 12, with 18 bases in between. The germline CDR1 and CDR2 sequences are WSHSY and SAAADI. CDR3 loop: CASRGLLGSGQFF. The CDR3 DNA follows: TGCGCCAGCAGAGGCCTCCTAGGTTCTGGGCAGTTCTTC.

The V call is TRBV7-9, the J call TRBJ1-1; D is ambiguous. The germline V gene encodes CDR1 SEHNR and CDR2 FQNEAQ (reference sequence). V gave up 1 base and J gave up 4 bases, with 7 bases separating them. This CDR3 region has 13 residues. The CDR3 DNA sequence: TGTGCCAGCAGCTTAGATGGATTCACTGAAGCTTTCTTT. This encodes CASSLDGFTEAFF.

The V call is TRBV4-1, the J call TRBJ1-3; 8 bases agree with TRBD1. The CDR3 spans 16 residues. Germline CDR1 reads MGHRA; CDR2 reads YSYEKL. V dropped 4 bases and J dropped 0; count of bases not matched to a gene: 5. The CDR3 loop reads CASSRNTGGSGNTIYF. The CDR3 nucleotides read TGCGCCAGCAGCCGCAACACAGGGGGCTCTGGAAACACCATATATTTT.

V is TRBV6-4 and J is TRBJ2-6; the match to TRBD2 covers 7 bases. The CDR3 extends over 18 amino acids. Germline CDR1 reads MRHNA; CDR2 reads SNTAGT. The V gene end was trimmed by 0 bases and the J gene end by 2 bases; junction bases not matched to a gene: 7. The CDR3 sequence is CASSDSQRDGAGANVLTF. CDR3 bases: TGTGCCAGCAGTGACTCCCAGCGGGATGGGGCTGGGGCCAACGTCCTGACTTTC.

The chain couples TRBV28 to TRBJ2-6; 7 positions agree with TRBD1. This CDR3 has 15 amino acids. Per the germline V gene, CDR1 is MDHEN and CDR2 is SYDVKM. V lost 6 bases and J lost 3; bases outside the gene matches: 5. This chain's CDR3 is CASSIRGLGANVLTF. CDR3 sequence (DNA): TGTGCCAGCAGCATTAGGGGGCTTGGGGCCAACGTCCTGACTTTC.

V and J are TRBV11-1 and TRBJ2-3; D gene unclear. The germline V gene encodes CDR1 SGHAT and CDR2 FQDESV (reference sequence). Trimming cost V 3 bases and J 1 base, with 8 bases left between them. This CDR3 contains 14 residues. The CDR3 sequence: CASSFNLGTDTQYF. DNA of the CDR3: TGTGCCAGCAGCTTTAACCTAGGCACAGATACGCAGTATTTT.

V and J are TRBV5-1 and TRBJ2-5; D ambiguous. The V and J ends lost 4 bases and 2 bases respectively, with 15 bases between them. There are 15 residues in the CDR3. Germline V lookup: CDR1 SGHRS, CDR2 YFSETQ. Here the CDR3 DNA reads TGCGCCAGCAGCCTATCTCGTCCTCTTCAAGAGACCCAGTACTTC. Amino acids: CASSLSRPLQETQYF.

This chain joins TRBV6-5 and TRBJ1-4; 9 bases are a match to TRBD1. V dropped 4 bases and J dropped 7; count of bases not matched to a gene: 7. CDR1 is MNHEY and CDR2 is SVGAGI in the germline V gene. This CDR3 has 15 residues. In DNA, the CDR3 is TGTGCCAGCAGTTCCCCGGGACAGGGAGGTGAAAAACTGTTTTTT. It yields the protein CASSSPGQGGEKLFF.

The chain uses TRBV10-1 and TRBJ1-1; TRBD1 agrees at 8 bases. The CDR3 contains 14 residues. The V gene end was trimmed by 8 bases and the J gene end by 4 bases; junction bases not matched to a gene: 9. CDR1 is WNHNN, CDR2 SYGVQD, per germline (reference sequence). CDR3 sequence reads: CASRSTGESTEAFF. In nucleotides, the CDR3 is TGCGCCAGCCGATCGACAGGGGAAAGCACTGAAGCTTTCTTT.

V usage is TRBV28 and J usage is TRBJ2-1; D possibly matches TRBD1 or TRBD2 (5 bases each). With 5 bases removed from V and 6 bases from J, the gap between germline ends came to 17 bases. Germline V lookup: CDR1 MDHEN, CDR2 SYDVKM. The CDR3 sequence is 15 residues long. The CDR3 DNA sequence: TGTGCCAGCAGTCTGGGGGTGGGGTACCTCAATGAGCAGTTCTTC. It codes for CASSLGVGYLNEQFF. The entire variable domain, with the rest obtained from reference TRBV28 and TRBJ2-1, is as follows: DVKVTQSSRYLVKRTGEKVFLECVQDMDHENMFWYRQDPGLGLRLIYFSYDVKMKEKGDIPEGYSVSREKKERFSLILESASTNQTSMYLCASSLGVGYLNEQFFGPGTRLTVL.

The chain links TRBV4-2 to TRBJ2-1; D is undetermined. The germline V and J ends were trimmed by 0 bases and 5 bases, with 5 bases remaining between them. The CDR3 length is 13 residues. In germline, CDR1 is LGHNA, CDR2 YNFKEQ. CDR3 coding DNA: TGTGCCAGCAGCCAAGAGTTCGACAATGAGCAGTTCTTC. Amino acids: CASSQEFDNEQFF.

CDR3 sequence (DNA): TGCGCCAGCAGCTTACGTATCGCAAATTACCCCAATGAGCAGTTCTTC. The encoded protein is CASSLRIANYPNEQFF. The chain is built from TRBV5-1 and TRBJ2-1; the D is unclear. The CDR3 loop spans 16 amino acids. V lost 2 bases and J lost 6, with 18 bases in between. The germline V gene encodes CDR1 SGHRS and CDR2 YFSETQ. Full variable domain (missing parts from reference TRBV5-1 and TRBJ2-1): KAGVTQTPRYLIKTRGQQVTLSCSPISGHRSVSWYQQTPGQGLQFLFEYFSETQRNKGNFPGRFSGRQFSNSRSEMNVSTLELGDSALYLCASSLRIANYPNEQFFGPGTRLTVL.

This clone was seen a few times. The chain couples TRBV5-6 to TRBJ1-5; the D gene is possibly TRBD1 (6 bases). This CDR3 has 13 amino acids. From germline, CDR1 is SGHDT and CDR2 YYEEEE. V dropped 0 bases and J dropped 11 bases, with 12 bases sitting between them. The CDR3 region has the DNA TGTGCCAGCAGCTTGGTGGGGGCTTTAGCCCAGCATTTT. It yields the protein CASSLVGALAQHF.

V and J are TRBV27 and TRBJ2-5; 14 positions agree with TRBD2. Looked up from germline, CDR1 is MNHEY and CDR2 is SMNVEV (reference sequence). The junction had 11 bases not matched to a gene; V was cut back by 3 bases and J by 5 bases. CDR3 size: 18 residues. For the CDR3, the DNA is TGTGCCAGCAGTTTCCTAGGACTAGCGGGAGGCCATAGGGAGACCCAGTACTTC. Encoded protein: CASSFLGLAGGHRETQYF.

The chain carries TRBV4-1 and TRBJ2-7, with D perhaps matching TRBD2 (6 bases). Germline V gives CDR1 MGHRA, CDR2 YSYEKL. This CDR3 has 15 residues. V shed 3 bases and J shed 7 bases, with 19 bases lying between them. CDR3 coding DNA: TGCGCCAGCAGCCACCGGCGGGGCTTACCGGGGGAGCAGTACTTC. It translates to CASSHRRGLPGEQYF.

This chain links TRBV7-9 with TRBJ2-2, with D possibly being TRBD2 (6 bases). Trimming pared 5 bases from V and 5 bases from J, leaving 21 bases between. The CDR3 is made up of 17 amino acids. Germline V CDR1 and CDR2: SEHNR, FQNEAQ (reference sequence). CDR3 DNA: TGTGCCAGCAGCGGGGGACTCCAGCGGGCCAAGACCGGGGAGCTGTTTTTT. Its translation is CASSGGLQRAKTGELFF.

V is TRBV6-5 and J is TRBJ2-2; possibly TRBD1 for D (6 bases). The CDR3 length is 13 residues. CDR1 and CDR2 (germline): MNHEY, SVGAGI. V was cut by 6 bases and J by 6 bases, with 11 bases left in between. CDR3 sequence reads: CASSHRDAGELFF. CDR3 bases: TGTGCCAGCAGCCACAGGGATGCCGGGGAGCTGTTTTTT.

There are a few counts of this clone. The genes are TRBV4-1 and TRBJ1-1; 8 nucleotides match TRBD1. The length of the CDR3 is 17 residues. J was trimmed by 4 bases and V by 8 bases; bases with no gene match: 18. CDR1 is MGHRA, CDR2 YSYEKL, per germline. The CDR3 DNA is TGCGCCAGCGCTATACCCAGCCGACAGGGGAGCGGCACTGAAGCTTTCTTT. It encodes CASAIPSRQGSGTEAFF.

The chain is built from TRBV11-3 and TRBJ1-5; D gene unclear. Trimming pared 1 base from V and 0 bases from J, leaving 7 bases between. The CDR3 covers 15 residues. Germline V gene lookup returns CDR1 SGHNT and CDR2 YENEEA. CDR3 amino acids: CASSLGGYSNQPQHF. In DNA form, the CDR3 reads TGTGCCAGCAGCTTAGGCGGTTATAGCAATCAGCCCCAGCATTTT.

The chain joins TRBV6-6 to TRBJ2-7, with 9 nucleotides matching TRBD1. Unmatched junction bases numbered 3, after V lost 2 bases and J lost 1 base. Germline-derived CDR1 and CDR2 are MNHNY and SVGAGI (reference sequence). The CDR3 sequence is 15 residues long. The DNA of the CDR3 is TGTGCCAGCAGTTACGTGGGACAGGGATCCTACGAGCAGTACTTC. Protein: CASSYVGQGSYEQYF.